What follows describes a single TCR beta chain. Its specificity is not known. The record originates from a study of pediatric ulcerative colitis. The study, taken as a whole, reports: Blood-rectal clonal overlap within each person was significantly higher in ulcerative colitis patients than controls. No controls had the two rectal clonotypes shared by ulcerative colitis patients.

Each sample received Survey-level depth of up to 500,000 reads. Assay used: immunoSEQ multiplex PCR; TCRdb lists only in-frame clones, some missing. The sample shows 15,000 to 20,000 clones, 80% of them seen only once. The rectum was sampled with one to two pinch biopsies at colonoscopy. The trim removed 1 base at V and 4 bases at J, leaving 3 bases unmatched. This CDR3 region has 15 residues. Germline V lookup: CDR1 MGHRA, CDR2 YSYEKL. The chain links TRBV4-1 to TRBJ1-1; the match to TRBD1 covers 10 bases. The receptor's source is a boy aged 10-17 years who was a control in a study of pediatric ulcerative colitis. The sequenced material came from gut tissue. In DNA form, the CDR3 reads TGCGCCAGCAGCCAAGGACAGGGGGCGTTCACTGAAGCTTTCTTT. As protein: CASSQGQGAFTEAFF.